The rows below give T cell receptor beta chains drawn from one sample of a study of Tregs in tolerant kidney transplant recipients. Generated by immunoSEQ multiplex PCR, the TCRdb table keeps only in-frame clones and is missing some. The table lists 110,000 or so clones, 90% of them singletons, with just under 0.35% in the top ten. The specimen was CD4+ T cells from blood, collected before the transplant. The source of these receptors is a human donor who received a combined kidney and bone marrow transplant. CDR3s include the opening cysteine and the closing phenylalanine or tryptophan. Each record gives: CDR3 protein, V gene, clone size. Some rows mark clone size as missing; the rest say once, few, many or name a class of expanded clone.

CDR3: CASSLTSGGDEQYF; V: TRBV11-2; size: NA
CDR3: CASSLTGSYGYTF; V: TRBV7-8; size: NA
CDR3: CASRKKGGDLGAFF; V: TRBV25-1; size: once
CDR3: CASSLTVLNEKLFF; V: TRBV5-1; size: NA
CDR3: CASRRGTPYNEQFF; V: TRBV2; size: NA
CDR3: CASRQQQGEGDQPQHF; V: TRBV6-8; size: NA
CDR3: CASSASQGGGYTF; V: TRBV11-2; size: NA
CDR3: CASSAGLPKNTEAFF; V: TRBV9; size: NA
CDR3: CASSPDRDNQPQHF; V: TRBV7-2; size: NA
CDR3: CSVRGGSGRASGAQYF; V: TRBV29-1; size: NA
CDR3: CASSLSSGTQAFF; V: TRBV11-2; size: NA
CDR3: CSVVPGGHSYNEQFF; V: TRBV29-1; size: NA
CDR3: CASSTLAGGLTYEQYF; V: TRBV5-4; size: NA
CDR3: CASSLGGLAGVDTQYF; V: TRBV5-5; size: once
CDR3: CASSPGTPASTDTQYF; V: TRBV18; size: once
CDR3: CASSRDRVYEQYF; V: TRBV7-2; size: once
CDR3: CSADWREVQFF; V: TRBV20-1; size: NA
CDR3: CASGLQRTGGLTEAFF; V: TRBV12-5; size: NA
CDR3: CATGGRGSYNSPLHF; V: TRBV7-2; size: NA
CDR3: CSVEGGLAASYNEQFF; V: TRBV29-1; size: once
CDR3: CASLGTLGYEQYF; V: TRBV7-8; size: NA
CDR3: CASSISPGHGTEAFF; V: TRBV19; size: once
CDR3: CASSSSGVRSNEQYF; V: TRBV5-1; size: NA
CDR3: CASSPQSSSTDTQYF; V: TRBV18; size: NA
CDR3: CSVAFGVYEQYF; V: TRBV29-1; size: NA
CDR3: CASSNLAGGVYEQFF; V: TRBV6-5; size: once
CDR3: CASSYGGSQNTEAFF; V: TRBV6-5; size: NA
CDR3: CSVDNSGGVGEQFF; V: TRBV29-1; size: NA
CDR3: CASSERSASGYADTQYF; V: TRBV2; size: few
CDR3: CASSEGVYTEAFF; V: TRBV2; size: once
CDR3: CASSYQGGQPYGYTF; V: TRBV6-5; size: NA
CDR3: CASSVGALVTEAFF; V: TRBV9; size: once
CDR3: CASRANYNEQFF; V: TRBV6-1; size: NA
CDR3: CASDERRGQPQHF; V: TRBV6-1; size: NA
CDR3: CASTLGGGTGTEAFF; V: TRBV6-5; size: NA
CDR3: CASVPNDSSYEQYF; V: TRBV25-1; size: few
CDR3: CASSFGSLTVHYGYTF; V: TRBV13; size: NA
CDR3: CASSLTGRDEQFF; V: TRBV7-9; size: once
CDR3: CASLGEGFTEAFF; V: TRBV2; size: NA
CDR3: CASSYSSDSPIGPQHF; V: TRBV6-5; size: once
CDR3: CASSASGGGQPQHF; V: TRBV9; size: NA
CDR3: CASSTVVGSGTEAFF; V: TRBV2; size: few
CDR3: CASSQDRGLGGVTQYF; V: TRBV4-1; size: NA
CDR3: CAISRDRVNTEAFF; V: TRBV10-3; size: NA
CDR3: CASSQSLIAYNEQFF; V: TRBV4-1; size: NA
CDR3: CASSSDRASYGYTF; V: TRBV5-1; size: NA
CDR3: CASSPQQGYNEQFF; V: TRBV5-1; size: NA
CDR3: CASSFNRGLNEKLFF; V: TRBV5-4; size: NA
CDR3: CASSQYDRGGNEQFF; V: TRBV4-3; size: NA
CDR3: CAWSVRGGRAYEQYF; V: TRBV30; size: NA
CDR3: CASSVLSGGPGGETQYF; V: TRBV9; size: NA
CDR3: CASATPGTGSYEQYF; V: TRBV7-9; size: NA
CDR3: CASSEWPGRPDYEQYF; V: TRBV6-1; size: NA